These T cell receptor beta chains were read from a single sample in a study of shared T cell receptors in the human thymus. The repertoire was sequenced with immunoSEQ multiplex PCR; TCRdb's copy has only in-frame clones and lacks some. The data contain approximately 490,000 clones, 78% of them seen just once; the ten biggest clones take up about 0.013%. The same sample was also used in a study of human thymus T cells.

The sample taken for sequencing was thymocytes. These receptors were taken from a boy under two years old with a congenital heart defect. Both conserved end residues are part of each CDR3. D genes are given only for firm matches. Some rows have no size entry. The others give once, few or many, or a class for an expanded clone.

J gene | V gene | D gene | clone size | CDR3 protein | CDR3 DNA
TRBJ1-5 | TRBV4-2 | TRBD1 | few | CASSRGGQGDYSNQPQHF | TGTGCCAGCAGCCGGGGGGGACAGGGGGACTATAGCAATCAGCCCCAGCATTTT
TRBJ2-1 | TRBV29-1 | TRBD1 | NA | CSVEPPRDRGRYNEQFF | TGCAGCGTTGAACCCCCAAGGGACAGGGGGCGCTACAATGAGCAGTTCTTC
TRBJ2-3 | TRBV2 | TRBD2 | NA | CAIRDYQRRDTQYF | TGTGCCATCCGGGACTACCAACGAAGAGATACGCAGTATTTT
TRBJ2-7 | TRBV6-5 | NA | once | CASSSDRTSYEQYF | TGTGCCAGCAGTTCCGACAGGACTTCCTACGAGCAGTACTTC
TRBJ2-2 | TRBV4-2 | NA | NA | CASSQDRERSGNTGELFF | TGTGCCAGCAGCCAAGACCGGGAAAGGAGCGGGAACACCGGGGAGCTGTTTTTT
TRBJ2-7 | TRBV5-6 | TRBD2 | NA | CASSAGTSGSYEQYF | TGTGCCAGCAGCGCCGGGACTAGCGGTTCCTACGAGCAGTACTTC
TRBJ2-5 | TRBV6-1 | TRBD2 | NA | CASSDTSGSGETQYF | TGTGCCAGCAGTGACACTAGCGGGAGTGGGGAGACCCAGTACTTC
TRBJ2-1 | TRBV11-2 | TRBD2 | NA | CASSLYAGGEQFF | TGTGCCAGCAGCTTATATGCGGGAGGCGAGCAGTTCTTC
TRBJ2-7 | TRBV4-1 | NA | NA | CASSQVEAPYEQYF | TGCGCCAGCAGCCAAGTCGAAGCACCCTACGAGCAGTACTTC
TRBJ1-4 | TRBV30 | TRBD1 | NA | CAWSAGGNEKLFF | TGTGCCTGGAGTGCAGGGGGCAATGAAAAACTGTTTTTT
TRBJ1-5 | TRBV25-1 | TRBD1 | NA | CASSGLGQGEGQPQHF | TGTGCCAGCAGTGGACTGGGACAGGGGGAAGGTCAGCCCCAGCATTTT
TRBJ2-7 | TRBV28 | NA | NA | CASSPRGTLSYEQYF | TGTGCCAGCAGTCCTAGGGGGACCCTCTCCTACGAGCAGTACTTC
TRBJ2-5 | TRBV5-1 | NA | NA | CASSETDRNQETQYF | TGCGCCAGCAGCGAAACCGACAGGAACCAAGAGACCCAGTACTTC
TRBJ1-1 | TRBV13 | NA | NA | CASSLRTGEAFF | TGTGCCAGCAGCCTTAGAACAGGAGAAGCTTTCTTT
TRBJ2-7 | TRBV28 | NA | NA | CASSLYGLSGYEQYF | TGTGCCAGCAGTTTATATGGACTGTCTGGGTACGAGCAGTACTTC
TRBJ2-1 | TRBV12-5 | TRBD2 | NA | CASGLVGTSGRPTQFF | TGTGCTAGTGGTTTGGTAGGGACTAGCGGGAGGCCCACCCAGTTCTTC
TRBJ2-5 | TRBV10-2 | TRBD2 | once | CASGSGPQETQYF | TGCGCCAGCGGTAGCGGGCCCCAAGAGACCCAGTACTTC
TRBJ2-5 | TRBV11-2 | TRBD2 | NA | CASSPSEGGYQETQYF | TGTGCCAGCAGCCCCTCGGAGGGAGGGTACCAAGAGACCCAGTACTTC
TRBJ1-4 | TRBV30 | TRBD1 | once | CAWSPTGGREKLFF | TGTGCCTGGAGTCCGACAGGGGGGCGGGAAAAACTGTTTTTT
TRBJ2-7 | TRBV5-8 | TRBD2 | NA | CASSHSGTSGAGEQYF | TGTGCCAGCAGCCACTCCGGGACTAGCGGAGCCGGGGAGCAGTACTTC
TRBJ2-7 | TRBV4-1 | TRBD1 | NA | CASSQDWGDRDYEQYF | TGCGCCAGCAGCCAAGACTGGGGAGACAGGGACTACGAGCAGTACTTC
TRBJ1-2 | TRBV7-8 | NA | NA | CASSSSYGYTF | TGTGCCAGCAGCTCCTCCTATGGCTACACCTTC
TRBJ2-3 | TRBV4-1 | TRBD1 | NA | CASSSRQGRTDTQYF | TGCGCCAGCAGCTCCCGACAGGGAAGGACAGATACGCAGTATTTT
TRBJ2-2 | TRBV6-1 | TRBD1 | NA | CASSEDRDRIILNTGELFF | TGTGCCAGCAGCGAAGATAGGGACAGGATTATTTTAAACACCGGGGAGCTGTTTTTT
TRBJ1-3 | TRBV5-1 | NA | NA | CASSDRQHWTSSGNTIYF | TGCGCCAGCAGCGACCGACAGCACTGGACCAGCTCTGGAAACACCATATATTTT
TRBJ2-7 | TRBV6-1 | TRBD1 | NA | CASSEGATGGYEQYF | TGTGCCAGCAGTGAGGGGGCGACAGGGGGCTACGAGCAGTACTTC
TRBJ1-3 | TRBV11-2 | TRBD1 | NA | CASSLVPDRVYGNTIYF | TGTGCCAGCAGCTTAGTCCCAGACAGGGTATATGGAAACACCATATATTTT
TRBJ2-7 | TRBV10-3 | NA | NA | CAIRETGHSYEQYF | TGTGCCATCAGAGAGACAGGTCACTCCTACGAGCAGTACTTC
TRBJ2-7 | TRBV30 | TRBD2 | NA | CAWNIPSTSGRSCEQYF | TGTGCCTGGAATATTCCTTCTACTAGCGGGAGATCGTGCGAGCAGTACTTC
TRBJ1-3 | TRBV2 | NA | few | CAPCRYSGNTIYF | TGTGCCCCATGCCGGTACTCTGGAAACACCATATATTTT
TRBJ2-1 | TRBV29-1 | TRBD2 | NA | CSVVGGKGGYNEQFF | TGCAGCGTGGTGGGGGGGAAAGGAGGCTACAATGAGCAGTTCTTC
TRBJ2-2 | TRBV10-3 | TRBD1 | few | CAISESTGQGTNTGELFF | TGTGCCATCAGTGAGTCGACGGGACAGGGGACGAACACCGGGGAGCTGTTTTTT
TRBJ2-5 | TRBV28 | NA | NA | CASSSPTSGQYF | TGTGCCAGCAGTTCGCCCACGTCAGGCCAGTACTTC
TRBJ2-5 | TRBV4-1 | TRBD2 | few | CASSHSRSGGRWKETQYF | TGCGCCAGCAGCCATTCACGAAGTGGCGGGAGGTGGAAAGAGACCCAGTACTTC
TRBJ1-5 | TRBV19 | NA | NA | CASSLTGSNQPQHF | TGTGCCAGTAGCCTTACAGGGAGCAATCAGCCCCAGCATTTT
TRBJ1-1 | TRBV5-1 | NA | NA | CASSLAGEGTEAFF | TGCGCCAGCAGCTTGGCGGGGGAGGGAACTGAAGCTTTCTTT
TRBJ1-3 | TRBV14 | TRBD1 | NA | CASSQDWWAGGKGNTIYF | TGTGCCAGCAGCCAAGATTGGTGGGCAGGGGGGAAAGGAAACACCATATATTTT
TRBJ1-2 | TRBV19 | TRBD1 | NA | CASSSPGTGGAYGYTF | TGTGCCAGTAGTAGTCCCGGGACAGGGGGCGCGTATGGCTACACCTTC
TRBJ1-4 | TRBV29-1 | TRBD1 | NA | CSVQDRGDVLGEKLFF | TGCAGCGTTCAGGACAGGGGGGATGTGTTAGGTGAAAAACTGTTTTTT
TRBJ2-2 | TRBV6-1 | TRBD1 | once | CASSEKGASGELFF | TGTGCCAGCAGTGAAAAGGGGGCGTCCGGGGAGCTGTTTTTT
TRBJ2-4 | TRBV7-2 | NA | few | CASSPDSIAKNIQYF | TGTGCCAGCAGCCCAGACAGTATAGCCAAAAACATTCAGTACTTC
TRBJ2-5 | TRBV14 | TRBD1 | NA | CASSPGTGGQETQYF | TGTGCCAGCAGCCCAGGGACAGGGGGACAAGAGACCCAGTACTTC
TRBJ2-7 | TRBV5-6 | NA | NA | CASSSGQRLPLPYEQYF | TGTGCCAGCAGCTCTGGACAGCGGCTACCCTTACCTTACGAGCAGTACTTC
TRBJ2-2 | TRBV7-6 | TRBD2 | NA | CASSPSWASGTNTGELFF | TGTGCCAGCAGCCCATCTTGGGCTAGCGGGACGAACACCGGGGAGCTGTTTTTT
TRBJ2-1 | TRBV6-1 | TRBD2 | NA | CASSALAGEYGQFF | TGTGCCAGCAGTGCCCTAGCGGGAGAATACGGGCAGTTCTTC